This passage covers 21 T cell receptor beta chains from one sample sequenced in a study of T cell responses to AZD1222 COVID-19 vaccine. The assay was immunoSEQ multiplex PCR, and TCRdb's table has in-frame clones only and misses some. The sample holds tens of thousands of clones, about 88% seen once. Here the sequenced sample was peripheral blood, taken 28 days after the second AZD1222 dose. The source of these receptors is an adult who received the AZD1222 COVID-19 vaccine.

The chain has TRBV19 and TRBJ2-1; D perhaps matches TRBD2 (6 bases). Germline-derived CDR1 and CDR2 are LNHDA and SQIVND (reference sequence). The CDR3 totals 15 residues. Trimming shortened V by 4 bases and J by 0 bases, and 10 bases separated the two germline ends. CDR3 sequence reads: CASSNSGASYNEQFF. CDR3 bases: TGTGCCAGTAGTAATAGCGGTGCCTCCTACAATGAGCAGTTCTTC.

This chain connects TRBV7-2 to TRBJ2-1, with D uncertain. CDR1 is SGHTA and CDR2 is FQGNSA in the germline V gene. The germline V and J ends were trimmed by 4 bases and 0 bases, with 10 bases remaining between them. This CDR3 contains 15 residues. CDR3 amino acids: CASSSWSVSYNEQFF. The CDR3 nucleotides read TGTGCCAGCAGCTCGTGGAGTGTCTCCTACAATGAGCAGTTCTTC.

The chain uses TRBV2 and TRBJ2-2, with 9 bases lining up with TRBD2. This CDR3 contains 15 residues. CDR1 SNHLY and CDR2 FYNNEI come from the germline V gene. Trimming cost V 4 bases and J 1 base; bases outside gene matches: 1. For the CDR3, the DNA is TGTGCCAGCAGTGCACTAGCGGGGAACACCGGGGAGCTGTTTTTT. As protein: CASSALAGNTGELFF. Variable domain in full (rest from reference TRBV2 and TRBJ2-2): EPEVTQTPSHQVTQMGQEVILRCVPISNHLYFYWYRQILGQKVEFLVSFYNNEISEKSEIFDDQFSVERPDGSNFTLKIRSTKLEDSAMYFCASSALAGNTGELFFGEGSRLTVL.

V gene TRBV7-9 combines with J gene TRBJ1-4, with 7 bases that match TRBD1. The CDR3 has 13 amino acids. Germline CDR1 SEHNR, CDR2 FQNEAQ (reference sequence). The ends lost 5 bases at V and 8 bases at J; junction bases unmatched: 5. CDR3: CASSRPGQEKLFF. As DNA, the CDR3 is TGTGCCAGCAGCCGACCGGGACAGGAAAAACTGTTTTTT.

The chain employs TRBV20-1 and TRBJ1-2; TRBD1 is a possible D gene (5 bases). CDR1 is DFQATT and CDR2 is SNEGSKA in the germline V gene (reference sequence). V lost 5 bases and J lost 0, with 19 bases in between. This CDR3 spans 16 amino acids. CDR3 loop: CSAGGGGEGSNYGYTF. For the CDR3, the DNA is TGCAGTGCTGGTGGGGGAGGGGAAGGGTCTAACTATGGCTACACCTTC.

The chain recombines TRBV5-1 with TRBJ2-1; D unresolved. V lost 3 bases, J lost 3 bases, and 7 bases lay in between. Germline-derived CDR1 and CDR2 are SGHRS and YFSETQ. This CDR3 spans 13 amino acids. As DNA, the CDR3 is TGCGCCAGCAGCTCAGACGGCTACAATGAGCAGTTCTTC. This sequence encodes CASSSDGYNEQFF.

The chain carries TRBV19 and TRBJ1-1; D ambiguous. Trimming cost V 7 bases and J 7 bases, with 10 bases left between them. This CDR3 comprises 11 residues. Germline CDR1 LNHDA, CDR2 SQIVND (reference sequence). This chain's CDR3 is CASNKGFEAFF. CDR3 nucleotides: TGTGCCAGTAACAAGGGCTTTGAAGCTTTCTTT.

The chain carries TRBV11-3 and TRBJ2-5, with D perhaps TRBD2 (6 bases). Trimming took 4 bases from V and 4 from J, leaving 10 bases between them. The V gene's germline CDR1 is SGHNT and CDR2 YENEEA. The CDR3 covers 13 residues. The CDR3 loop reads CASSSGLRETQYF. In DNA form, the CDR3 reads TGTGCCAGCAGCTCGGGACTGCGAGAGACCCAGTACTTC.

V usage is TRBV4-3 and J usage is TRBJ2-2, with TRBD1 matching 10 bases. CDR1 and CDR2 (germline): LGHNA, YSLEER. CDR3 length: 16 residues. V shed 1 base and J 6 bases; nucleotides not matched to a gene: 5. The CDR3 here is CASSQGQGARSGELFF. As DNA, the CDR3 is TGCGCCAGCAGCCAAGGACAGGGGGCAAGGTCCGGGGAGCTGTTTTTT.

The V gene is TRBV18, the J gene TRBJ2-7; either TRBD1 or TRBD2 may supply D (5 bases each). This CDR3 is 11 amino acids long. With 2 bases removed from V and 6 bases from J, the gap between germline ends came to 5 bases. Germline V gives CDR1 KGHSH, CDR2 LQKENI. DNA for the CDR3: TGTGCCAGCTCACCAGGGGGCGAGCAGTACTTC. Amino acid sequence: CASSPGGEQYF. Looking up the rest from reference TRBV18 and TRBJ2-7 gives the full variable domain: NAGVMQNPRHLVRRRGQEARLRCSPMKGHSHVYWYRQLPEEGLKFMVYLQKENIIDESGMPKERFSAEFPKEGPSILRIQQVVRGDSAAYFCASSPGGEQYFGPGTRLTVT.

V and J are TRBV14 and TRBJ2-1; D may match TRBD1 or TRBD2 (5 bases each). This CDR3 has 16 amino acids. The germline CDR1 and CDR2 sequences are SGHDN and FVKESK. Trimming left V 6 bases short and J 0 bases short, with 15 bases between. CDR3 in DNA: TGTGCCAGCAGTCTCTGGGGACGGAGCTCCTACAATGAGCAGTTCTTC. Its translation: CASSLWGRSSYNEQFF.

The V gene is TRBV6-2 or TRBV6-3, the J gene TRBJ1-1, with 11 bases aligning to TRBD1. Germline V gene lookup returns CDR1 MNHEY and CDR2 SVGEGT. This CDR3 is 15 amino acids long. Germline trimming cut 5 bases from V and 3 bases from J; bases unmatched to any gene: 5. This chain's CDR3 is CASSQWGQGDTEAFF. The CDR3 region has the DNA TGTGCCAGCAGTCAATGGGGACAGGGGGACACTGAAGCTTTCTTT.

The chain links TRBV28 to TRBJ1-1, with D perhaps matching TRBD1 (5 bases). Germline CDR1 and CDR2: MDHEN and SYDVKM. V was cut by 2 bases and J by 3 bases, with 13 bases left in between. This CDR3 contains 15 residues. CDR3 in DNA: TGTGCCAGCAGTTTAGTGGGAGGGGTTCACACTGAAGCTTTCTTT. It is translated as CASSLVGGVHTEAFF.

This sequence joins TRBV15 and TRBJ1-4; 10 nucleotides match TRBD1. The length of the CDR3 is 19 residues. With 1 base clipped from V and 4 bases from J, the junction kept 12 bases outside the gene matches. Germline V gene lookup returns CDR1 LNHNV and CDR2 YYDKDF (reference sequence). The CDR3 loop is CATSRAPGTGAPVNEKLFF. The CDR3 nucleotides read TGTGCCACCAGCAGAGCCCCCGGGACAGGGGCCCCCGTTAATGAAAAACTGTTTTTT.

The genes are TRBV2 and TRBJ1-1; D is unresolved. The CDR3 is 13 residues long. V dropped 8 bases and J dropped 5 bases, with 15 bases sitting between them. Germline V gene data show CDR1 as SNHLY and CDR2 as FYNNEI. For the CDR3, the DNA is TGTGCCAGCTTGAGGGAATTTAGGACTGAAGCTTTCTTT. Amino acids: CASLREFRTEAFF.

For the CDR3, the DNA is TGTGCCACCCGTCTTGACAGCAATCAGCCCCAGCATTTT. Translated: CATRLDSNQPQHF. The rearrangement uses TRBV6-6 and TRBJ1-5; D is ambiguous. V gave up 10 bases and J gave up 1 base, with 11 bases separating them. Germline CDR1 is MNHNY and CDR2 is SVGAGI (reference sequence). CDR3 size: 13 residues.

The V gene is TRBV7-8, the J gene TRBJ2-2; 12 bases match TRBD2. Trimming cost V 6 bases and J 1 base; bases outside gene matches: 15. Germline lookup yields CDR1 SGHVS and CDR2 FQNEAQ. CDR3 length: 20 amino acids. CDR3 protein: CASSQARLAGVSKNTGELFF. CDR3 coding DNA: TGTGCCAGCAGTCAAGCCCGACTAGCGGGAGTGAGTAAGAACACCGGGGAGCTGTTTTTT.

The chain links TRBV6-1 to TRBJ2-1; TRBD2 is a possible D gene (6 bases). The CDR3 runs to 19 residues. Per germline, CDR1 MNHNS and CDR2 SASEGT. The ends were cut back, 3 bases at V and 3 bases at J, with 24 bases in the middle. The CDR3 DNA reads TGTGCCAGCAGTGATGACTGGAAGATTCGAAAAGCGGGCTACAATGAGCAGTTCTTC. Residues: CASSDDWKIRKAGYNEQFF.

The rearrangement uses TRBV14 and TRBJ2-1; 10 nucleotides line up with TRBD2. This CDR3 region has 17 residues. Germline values: CDR1 SGHDN, CDR2 FVKESK. V lost 1 base to trimming and J lost 9 bases; unmatched junction nucleotides: 12. The CDR3: CASSQVKREGRFSEQFF. The CDR3, as DNA: TGTGCCAGCAGCCAAGTTAAGCGGGAGGGCCGTTTTAGTGAGCAGTTCTTC.

The genes are TRBV3-1 (or the pseudogene TRBV3-2) and TRBJ1-6, with a weak D call TRBD1 (5 bases). The CDR3 runs to 14 residues. V lost 2 bases to trimming and J lost 14 bases, with 16 bases between them. The germline V gene encodes CDR1 LGHDT and CDR2 YNNKEL (reference sequence). Written as DNA, the CDR3 is TGTGCCAGCAGCCAATTAGAGGGGTTGGGAACCCTCCACTTT. This codes for CASSQLEGLGTLHF.

The V call is TRBV7-9, the J call TRBJ1-2; D is uncertain. The V gene lost 0 bases and the J gene lost 4 bases, with 9 bases spanning the gap. Germline CDR1 and CDR2: SEHNR and FQNEAQ (reference sequence). The CDR3 length is 14 residues. This CDR3 reads CASSLAGVTYGYTF. The CDR3 DNA sequence: TGTGCCAGCAGCTTAGCCGGGGTCACCTATGGCTACACCTTC.